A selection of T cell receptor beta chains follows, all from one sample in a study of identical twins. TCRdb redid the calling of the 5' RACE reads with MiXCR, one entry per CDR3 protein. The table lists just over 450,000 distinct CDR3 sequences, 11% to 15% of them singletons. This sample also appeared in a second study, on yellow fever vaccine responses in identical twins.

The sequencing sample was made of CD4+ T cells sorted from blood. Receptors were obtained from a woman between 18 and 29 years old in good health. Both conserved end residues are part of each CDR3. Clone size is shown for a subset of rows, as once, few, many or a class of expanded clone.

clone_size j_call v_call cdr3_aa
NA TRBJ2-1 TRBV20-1 CSASDIEQFF
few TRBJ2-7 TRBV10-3 CAISPGTDLYF
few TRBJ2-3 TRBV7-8 CASSLAQGGLAGGTDTQYF
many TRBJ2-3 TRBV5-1 CASSFRHPATDTQYF
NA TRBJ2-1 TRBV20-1 CSASVPPTTLNEQFF
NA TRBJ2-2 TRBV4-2 CASSQLAGGTGELFF
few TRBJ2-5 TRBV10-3 CAPLREETQYF
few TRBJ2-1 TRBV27 CASSVAGASYNEQFF
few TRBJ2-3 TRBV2 CASTLRRTDTQYF
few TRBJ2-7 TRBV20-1 CSVPTILSSYEQYF
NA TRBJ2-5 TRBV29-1 CSARKGLAGYETQYF
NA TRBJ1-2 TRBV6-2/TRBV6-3 CASSYEGVTGYTF
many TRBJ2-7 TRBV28 CASSLQRDYEQYF
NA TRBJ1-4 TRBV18 CASSPPSTNEKLFF
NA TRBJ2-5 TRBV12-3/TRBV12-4 CASSQLGGVWETQYF
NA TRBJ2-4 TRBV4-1 CASSQDRVTGQYF
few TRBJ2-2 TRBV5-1 CASSLVPGDTGELFF
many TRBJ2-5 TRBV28 CASSLPRTGIETQYF
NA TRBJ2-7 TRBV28 CAAPRGDRGSYEQYF
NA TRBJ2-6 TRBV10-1 CASSDRTGGANVLTF
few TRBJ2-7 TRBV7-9 CASSPVLKPYEQYF
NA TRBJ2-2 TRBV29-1 CSVELVGSKAGELFF
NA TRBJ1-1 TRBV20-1 CSASDRETEAFF
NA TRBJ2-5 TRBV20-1 CSARIPETQYF
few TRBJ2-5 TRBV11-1 CASSPPLRGGETQYF
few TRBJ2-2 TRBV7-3 CASSRTGTNTGELFF
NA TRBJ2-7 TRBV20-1 CSARDSGRVYEQYF
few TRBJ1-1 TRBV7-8 CASSRIAISGTEAFF
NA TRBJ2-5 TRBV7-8 CASRNLAGGETQYF
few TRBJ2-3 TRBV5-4 CASSYHGGYGPITSTDTQYF
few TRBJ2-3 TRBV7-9 CASSLQSDTQYF